This is a list of T cell receptor beta chains from one sample in a study of blood T cells in healthy people across ages. TCRdb reanalysed the 5' RACE reads using MiXCR and keeps one entry per CDR3 protein. The data hold about 570,000 distinct CDR3 sequences, with 25% to 30% observed a single time. Material: blood. The origin of the receptors is a woman aged 70 to 79 in good health. The CDR3 runs from the conserved cysteine through the conserved F or W. The D gene is left open where the match is weak. Clone sizes are given selectively: once, few, many, or a class where the clone is expanded.

v_gene,j_gene,d_gene,abundance,CDR3nt,CDR3aa
TRBV21-1,TRBJ2-2,-,-,TGTCCTCGCCTTGTCGGGGAGCTGTTTTTT,CPRLVGELFF
TRBV29-1,TRBJ2-1,-,-,TGCAGCGTTGCCGAAGTCAGAGAGCAGTTCTTC,CSVAEVREQFF
TRBV5-1,TRBJ1-1,-,-,TGCGCCAGCAGCCCGGAACGACAGGCTTTGGGCACTGAAGCTTTCTTT,CASSPERQALGTEAFF
TRBV7-9,TRBJ2-7,-,few,TGTGCCAGCAGCTTAGCGGACAGATTCGAGCAGTACTTC,CASSLADRFEQYF
TRBV2,TRBJ2-2,-,-,TGTGCCAGCAACGTAGGCCCTCGCGCCGGGGAGCTGTTTTTT,CASNVGPRAGELFF
TRBV4-3,TRBJ2-5,TRBD1,few,TGCGCCAGCAGCCAACAACCGGGACAGGGGACGAAGACCCAGTACTTC,CASSQQPGQGTKTQYF
TRBV29-1,TRBJ2-1,-,-,TGCAGCGTTGAAAGCCACGGTAGCGTAAATGAGCAGTTCTTC,CSVESHGSVNEQFF
TRBV29-1,TRBJ1-2,-,-,TGCAGCGCTCGGGGTTATAGTGACTATGGCTACACCTTC,CSARGYSDYGYTF
TRBV18,TRBJ2-5,-,-,TGTGCCAGCTCACCGGGGTGGACTCAAGAGACCCAGTACTTC,CASSPGWTQETQYF
TRBV7-9,TRBJ1-1,-,many,TGTGCCAGCAGCCCGGGCACTGAAGCTTTCTTT,CASSPGTEAFF